The sequence of this TCR beta chain was determined in a study of T cell responses to AZD1222 COVID-19 vaccine (dated by TCRdb to the early 2020s). About the study as a whole: TCR sequencing covered fewer than 250 trial participants: around 210 given two doses of AZD1222 and 26 given two doses of MenACWY control vaccine. Trial participants were enrolled by age into subgroups of 18-55, 56-69 and 70-plus years, and around 150, 28 and 57 TCR-sequenced participants, respectively, were included in these subgroups. General conclusions and limits of the study: Nearly half of unique spike-specific TCRs reportedly recognized epitopes outside regions mutated in the B.1.351 and B.1.1.7 variants. Because no day 14 peak-response samples were available, the repertoires could be characterized only after the peak T cell response. The whole spike protein was spanned by vaccine-associated CD4 TCRs, and dominant responses were seen in regions 160-218 and 743-854. Participants were mostly white British, with more females than males. The authors suggested clonal diversity may have been underestimated. After two AZD1222 doses, both the breadth and the depth of spike-specific TCRs were significantly higher than at day 0 and than in MenACWY recipients. Conclusions about previously exposed vaccinees were limited because only six AZD1222 recipients were SARS-CoV-2 seropositive at baseline. The 56-69-year group was small, and its depth increase did not reach significance, likely because of low power.

The sample's time point label, in plain terms: about 28 days (+/-7) after the second vaccine dose. AZD1222 recipients given second doses at about 4 weeks or at about 12 weeks were pooled, since spike-specific TCR depth and breadth were not found to differ between the two schedules. The vaccinee samples were drawn from two UK trials, COV001 and COV002, one of which was a single-blind randomized controlled phase 2/3 trial testing AZD1222 (ChAdOx1 nCoV-19) in healthy adults. For TCRbeta chain sequencing, PBMC samples were collected from trial participants at day 0 and at day 28 after the second dose. The CDR3 regions of human TCRbeta chains were analyzed by immunosequencing. Per the authors' processing: TCRs in the repertoires were matched against a reference library of SARS-CoV-2-specific TCRs that had been generated with the MIRA antigen-specificity platform. Breadth was defined as the fraction of unique TCRs that were SARS-CoV-2-associated, and depth was defined as the fraction of total T cells that were SARS-CoV-2-associated. Using the MIRA data, each spike-specific TCR was assigned both to the spike region to which the TCR was reactive and to a CD4 or CD8 class. Log10-transformed breadth and depth values were compared by one-way ANOVA with Sidak's multiple comparisons tests. TCRdb's version of the immuneACCESS table is confined to in-frame rearrangements and falls short of the full clone set. An unresolved V gene accounts for under half of the shortfall where checked; the remainder is of unknown origin. V and J calls and clone size follow that table, whereas D and trimming were derived from the DNA. This sample lists about 21,000 clones; about four fifths were detected once. The top ten constitute about 16% of the sample.

About this clone itself: Its recognized antigen is unknown. No quality values exist for individual bases; no much larger clone is one base distant.

V loses 2 bases, J loses 9 bases, and the germline ends lie 11 bases apart. Looking up the germline V gene (reference sequence) yields CDR1 LNHDA and CDR2 SQIVND. The CDR3 starts with the cysteine, ends with the phenylalanine, and has 12 residues. Only the CDR3 region is kept as DNA, spanning 36 bases read in frame from base 1. The rearrangement joined TRBV19 to TRBJ2-7; the D region is possibly TRBD1 or TRBD2, each matching across 5 bases. The sequencing used peripheral blood, collected 28 days after the second AZD1222 dose. This receptor was identified in an adult who received the AZD1222 COVID-19 vaccine. The CDR3 has the sequence CASSILRGRQYF. In nucleotides, the sequence is TGTGCCAGTAGTATACTAAGGGGACGGCAGTACTTC. Outside the CDR3, residues come from the reference TRBV19 and TRBJ2-7 proteins, so the full variable domain is: DGGITQSPKYLFRKEGQNVTLSCEQNLNHDAMYWYRQDPGQGLRLIYYSQIVNDFQKGDIAEGYSVSREKKESFPLTVTSAQKNPTAFYLCASSILRGRQYFGPGTRLTVT.